The source of this T cell receptor (beta chain) is a study of blood T cell repertoires in COVID-19. Across the study: From the United States, Italy and Spain came samples of acute and convalescent COVID-19. T cells, B-cell-depleted T cells, or PBMCs supplied cDNA or gDNA.

The CDR3 length is 13 residues. CDR1 is SGHTA, CDR2 FQGTGA, per germline. V lost 8 bases and J 9 bases, leaving 14 bases between the germline ends. Original data processing: How many nucleated cells were present was estimated from reference gene primer amplification. TCRdb's table, derived via immunoSEQ multiplex PCR, lists solely in-frame clones and lacks some. V and J calls and clone size come straight from that table; D and trimming were deduced from the DNA. The profile covers around 150,000 clones, with 85% to 95% appearing a single time and 3.5% to 5% taken by the ten largest. Sample: peripheral blood. This sequence originates from a woman aged 45-59 years with acute or convalescent COVID-19. The chain is built from TRBV7-3 and TRBJ1-6; D possibly corresponds to TRBD1 (5 bases). The DNA for the CDR3 is TGTGCCAGCCGGGGGAGTGAAGGTTCACCCCTCCACTTT. This translates into CASRGSEGSPLHF.